The source of this T cell receptor (beta chain) is a study of T cells after posttransplantation cyclophosphamide. Clones were sequenced by immunoSEQ multiplex PCR, and TCRdb holds only the in-frame ones, with some missing. The sample records about 12,000 clones, 81% being singletons. Control samples came 1 year after myeloablative marrow transplants with methotrexate plus calcineurin inhibitor. Note on this clone: Its antigen is still unknown.

Findings and limits, study-wide: Later post-transplant blood repertoires were often dominated by donor CD8+ memory clones. Recipient CMV seropositivity and CMV reactivation strongly tracked TRB clonality. Skin or GI-infiltrating T cells shared few TRB sequences with blood.

V lost 2 bases and J lost 0, with 10 bases in between. Germline assignment: CDR1 MNHNY and CDR2 SVGAGI (reference sequence). CDR3 length: 16 residues. The sample here was PBMCs, taken less than 400 days after allogeneic stem cell transplant with calcineurin inhibitor and methotrexate. This receptor was taken from a male patient in his thirties who received an allogeneic stem cell transplant from an unrelated donor, was CMV-positive, and had acute GVHD only. The graft donor may have given rise to some T cells. The V call is TRBV6-6, the J call TRBJ1-4; maybe TRBD1 (5 bases). The CDR3 nucleotides read TGTGCCAGCAGTTACAGGGGTCCCGCAACTAATGAAAAACTGTTTTTT. It specifies CASSYRGPATNEKLFF.